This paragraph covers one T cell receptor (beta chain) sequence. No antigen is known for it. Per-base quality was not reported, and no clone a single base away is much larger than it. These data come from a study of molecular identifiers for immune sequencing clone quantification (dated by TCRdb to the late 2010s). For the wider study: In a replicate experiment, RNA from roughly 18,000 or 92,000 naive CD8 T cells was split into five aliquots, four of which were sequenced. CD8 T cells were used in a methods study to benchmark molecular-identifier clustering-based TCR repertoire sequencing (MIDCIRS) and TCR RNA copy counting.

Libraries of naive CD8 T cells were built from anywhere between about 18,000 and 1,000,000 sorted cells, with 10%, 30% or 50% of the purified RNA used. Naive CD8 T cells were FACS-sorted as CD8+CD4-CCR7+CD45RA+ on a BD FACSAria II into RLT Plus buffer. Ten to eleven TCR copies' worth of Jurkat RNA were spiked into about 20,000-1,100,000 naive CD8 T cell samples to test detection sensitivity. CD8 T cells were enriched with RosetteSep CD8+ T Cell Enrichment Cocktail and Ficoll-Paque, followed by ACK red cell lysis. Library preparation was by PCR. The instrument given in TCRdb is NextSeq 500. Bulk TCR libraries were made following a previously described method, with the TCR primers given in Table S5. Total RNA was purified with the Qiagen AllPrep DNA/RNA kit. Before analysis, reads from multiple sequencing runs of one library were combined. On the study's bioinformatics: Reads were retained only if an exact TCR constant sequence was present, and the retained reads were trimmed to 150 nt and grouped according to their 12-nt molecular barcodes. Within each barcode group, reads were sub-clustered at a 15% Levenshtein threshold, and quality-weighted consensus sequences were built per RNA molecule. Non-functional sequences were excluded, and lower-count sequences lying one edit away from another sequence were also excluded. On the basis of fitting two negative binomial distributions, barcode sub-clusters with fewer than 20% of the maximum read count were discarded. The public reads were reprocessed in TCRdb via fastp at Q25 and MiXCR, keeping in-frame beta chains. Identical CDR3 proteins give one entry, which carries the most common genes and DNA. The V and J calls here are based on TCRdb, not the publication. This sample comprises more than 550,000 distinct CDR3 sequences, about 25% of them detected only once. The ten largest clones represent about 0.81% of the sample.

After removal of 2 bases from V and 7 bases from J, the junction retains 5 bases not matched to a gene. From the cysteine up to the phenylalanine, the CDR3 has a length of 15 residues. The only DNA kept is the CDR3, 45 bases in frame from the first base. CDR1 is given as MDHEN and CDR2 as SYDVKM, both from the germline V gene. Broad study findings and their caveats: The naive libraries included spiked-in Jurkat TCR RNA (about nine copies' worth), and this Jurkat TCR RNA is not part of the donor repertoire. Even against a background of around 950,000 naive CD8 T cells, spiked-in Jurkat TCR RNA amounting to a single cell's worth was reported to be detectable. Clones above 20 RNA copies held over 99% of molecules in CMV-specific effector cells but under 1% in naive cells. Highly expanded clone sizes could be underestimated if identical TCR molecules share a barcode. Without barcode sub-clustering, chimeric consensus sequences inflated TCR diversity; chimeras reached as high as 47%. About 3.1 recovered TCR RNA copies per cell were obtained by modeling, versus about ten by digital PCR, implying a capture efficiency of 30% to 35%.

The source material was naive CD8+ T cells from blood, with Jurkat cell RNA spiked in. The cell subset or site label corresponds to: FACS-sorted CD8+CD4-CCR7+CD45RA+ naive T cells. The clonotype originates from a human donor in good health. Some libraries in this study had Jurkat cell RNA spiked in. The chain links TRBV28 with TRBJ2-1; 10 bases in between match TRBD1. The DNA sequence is TGTGCCAGCAGTTTAGACAGGGGGCGCCGGAATGAGCAGTTCTTC. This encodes CASSLDRGRRNEQFF.